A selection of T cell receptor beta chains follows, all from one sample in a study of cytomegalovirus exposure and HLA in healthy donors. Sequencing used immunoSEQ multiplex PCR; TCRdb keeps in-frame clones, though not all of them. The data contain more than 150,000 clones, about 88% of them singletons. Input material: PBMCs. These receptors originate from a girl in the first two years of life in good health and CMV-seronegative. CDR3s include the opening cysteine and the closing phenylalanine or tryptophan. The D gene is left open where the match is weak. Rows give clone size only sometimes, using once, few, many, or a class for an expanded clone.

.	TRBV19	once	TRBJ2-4	CASSIPSGLAKNIQYF	TGTGCCAGTAGTATTCCCTCCGGTCTAGCCAAAAACATTCAGTACTTC
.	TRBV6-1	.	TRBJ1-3	CASSGGGLLSGNTIYF	TGTGCCAGCAGTGGGGGAGGGTTACTCTCTGGAAACACCATATATTTT
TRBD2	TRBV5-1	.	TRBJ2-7	CASSLLAGEAEQYF	TGCGCCAGCAGCTTGCTAGCGGGAGAGGCCGAGCAGTACTTC
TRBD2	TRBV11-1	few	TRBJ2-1	CASSLGRLAGPEDNEQFF	TGTGCCAGCAGCTTAGGGCGTCTAGCGGGCCCGGAGGACAATGAGCAGTTCTTC
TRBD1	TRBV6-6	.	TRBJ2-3	CASSYRQGFRTDTQYF	TGTGCCAGCAGTTACCGACAGGGCTTTCGCACAGATACGCAGTATTTT
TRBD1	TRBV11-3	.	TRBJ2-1	CASSQRTGTSTSEQFF	TGTGCCAGCAGCCAAAGGACAGGCACGTCAACAAGTGAGCAGTTCTTC
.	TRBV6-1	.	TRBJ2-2	CASSTTSDTGELFF	TGTGCCAGCAGCACAACTAGTGACACCGGGGAGCTGTTTTTT
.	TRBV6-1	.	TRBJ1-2	CASIAHRVGGYTF	TGTGCCAGCATCGCGCACAGGGTCGGTGGCTACACCTTC
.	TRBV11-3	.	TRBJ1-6	CASSTGGGSPLHF	TGTGCCAGCAGCACCGGGGGGGGTTCACCCCTCCACTTT
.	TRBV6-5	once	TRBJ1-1	CASSYLSGKFTEAFF	TGTGCCAGCAGTTACCTTTCGGGGAAATTCACTGAAGCTTTCTTT
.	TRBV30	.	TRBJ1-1	CAWTLSANEAFF	TGTGCCTGGACGTTGAGTGCAAATGAAGCTTTCTTT
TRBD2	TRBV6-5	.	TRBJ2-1	CASSSSGSSLTMKQFF	TGTGCCAGCAGTTCTAGCGGGAGCAGTCTTACAATGAAGCAGTTCTTC
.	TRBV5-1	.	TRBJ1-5	CASSLEGYLNQPQHF	TGCGCCAGCAGCTTGGAGGGGTACCTCAATCAGCCCCAGCATTTT
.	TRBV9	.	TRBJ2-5	CASSKSERKETQYF	TGTGCCAGCAGCAAAAGCGAGCGGAAAGAGACCCAGTACTTC
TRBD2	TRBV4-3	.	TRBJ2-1	CASSPLGTSGVYNEQFF	TGCGCCAGCAGCCCCTTAGGGACTAGCGGGGTTTACAATGAGCAGTTCTTC
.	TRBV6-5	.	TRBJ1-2	CASRRDTVNYGYTF	TGTGCCAGCAGACGGGACACGGTTAACTATGGCTACACCTTC
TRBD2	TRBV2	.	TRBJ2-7	CASSLGTSGGRSYEQYF	TGTGCCAGCAGTCTCGGGACTAGCGGGGGGCGCTCCTACGAGCAGTACTTC
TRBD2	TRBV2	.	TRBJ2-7	CASCYPAGGLYEQYF	TGTGCCAGCTGTTACCCTGCGGGGGGGCTATACGAGCAGTACTTC
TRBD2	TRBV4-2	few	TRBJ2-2	CASSQVAGGPPGELFF	TGTGCCAGCAGCCAAGTTGCGGGAGGGCCCCCCGGGGAGCTGTTTTTT
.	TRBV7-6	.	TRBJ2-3	CASSLWGVTSTDTQYF	TGTGCCAGCAGCTTATGGGGGGTTACTAGCACAGATACGCAGTATTTT
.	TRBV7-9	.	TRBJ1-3	CASSYSGGGNTIYF	TGTGCCAGCAGTTACTCAGGTGGCGGAAACACCATATATTTT
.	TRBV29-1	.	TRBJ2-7	CSVARDASYEQYF	TGCAGCGTTGCGCGGGACGCCAGCTACGAGCAGTACTTC
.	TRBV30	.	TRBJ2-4	CAWSVLRSGVAKNIQYF	TGTGCCTGGAGTGTGTTGAGGAGCGGAGTAGCCAAAAACATTCAGTACTTC
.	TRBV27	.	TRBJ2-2	CASSFSGPNTGELFF	TGTGCCAGCAGTTTTAGCGGCCCGAACACCGGGGAGCTGTTTTTT
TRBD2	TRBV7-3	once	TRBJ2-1	CASSLTYRAGGFAGEQFF	TGTGCCAGCAGCTTAACGTATCGAGCGGGAGGGTTTGCGGGGGAGCAGTTCTTC
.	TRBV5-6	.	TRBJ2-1	CASSFPTGYNEQFF	TGTGCCAGCAGCTTCCCCACAGGATACAATGAGCAGTTCTTC
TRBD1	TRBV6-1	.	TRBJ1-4	CASRVRDRINEKLFF	TGTGCCAGCAGAGTTAGGGACAGGATCAATGAAAAACTGTTTTTT
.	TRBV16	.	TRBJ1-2	CASGAGNSYGYTF	TGTGCCAGCGGGGCAGGGAACTCCTATGGCTACACCTTC
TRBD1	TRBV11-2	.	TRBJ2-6	CASRSGTGYSGANVLTF	TGTGCCAGCAGATCCGGGACAGGGTACTCCGGGGCCAACGTCCTGACTTTC
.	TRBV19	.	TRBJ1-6	CASRWTHHQDSPLHF	TGTGCCAGTAGGTGGACACACCACCAAGATTCACCCCTCCACTTT
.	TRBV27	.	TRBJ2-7	CASSSGLWYEQYF	TGTGCCAGCAGTTCGGGACTTTGGTACGAGCAGTACTTC
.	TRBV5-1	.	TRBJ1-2	CASSTGYGYTF	TGCGCCAGCAGCACAGGGTATGGCTACACCTTC
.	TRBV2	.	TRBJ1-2	CASRSRDSANYGYTF	TGTGCCAGCAGGTCCCGGGACTCAGCCAACTATGGCTACACCTTC
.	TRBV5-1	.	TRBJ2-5	CASSLDAGETQYF	TGCGCCAGCAGCTTGGATGCGGGGGAGACCCAGTACTTC
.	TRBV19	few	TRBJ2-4	CASSIFGAQDIQYF	TGTGCCAGTAGTATATTTGGGGCGCAGGACATTCAGTACTTC
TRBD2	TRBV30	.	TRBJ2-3	CAWSSHPGTRWWAQYF	TGTGCCTGGAGTTCTCACCCCGGGACTAGGTGGTGGGCGCAGTATTTT
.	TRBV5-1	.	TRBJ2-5	CASSRSSSEPQETQYF	TGCGCCAGCAGCCGGTCCTCTAGCGAACCCCAAGAGACCCAGTACTTC